Listed here are 15 T cell receptor beta chains from one sample, sequenced in a study of shared clonotypes between healthy human individuals. The method was immunoSEQ multiplex PCR; TCRdb's version includes in-frame clones alone and lacks a portion of them. The profile shows over a million clones, approximately 98.5% of them singletons. Specimen: naive CD4+ T cells sorted from blood. The sample's subset: CD45RA+ positively selected. These receptors were taken from a man aged 30 to 45 in good health.

The rearrangement uses TRBV4-1 and TRBJ2-1; TRBD1 might be the D (6 bases). CDR1 is MGHRA, CDR2 YSYEKL, per germline. The CDR3 length is 18 residues. Between the trimmed V and J ends, which lost 4 bases and 0 bases, there was a span of 19 bases. CDR3 DNA: TGCGCCAGCAGCCTTTCGTCGGGGACAATTCGCTCCTACAATGAGCAGTTCTTC. This gives the protein CASSLSSGTIRSYNEQFF.

The CDR3 nucleotides are TGTGCCAGCAGTCTAGGACAGGGCCCAAGGACCGGGGAGCTGTTTTTT. It translates to CASSLGQGPRTGELFF. This chain uses TRBV2 with TRBJ2-2, with TRBD1 matching over 8 bases. The CDR3 is 16 amino acids. Germline CDR1 reads SNHLY; CDR2 reads FYNNEI. V lost 5 bases, J lost 5 bases, and 10 bases stayed unmatched.

This chain connects TRBV7-9 to TRBJ2-7; 8 positions agree with TRBD1. This CDR3 is 14 amino acids long. Per the germline V gene, CDR1 is SEHNR and CDR2 is FQNEAQ (reference sequence). Trimming took 2 bases from V and 7 from J; bases not matched to a gene: 7. The chain's CDR3 is CASSLTGGKGEQYF. The CDR3 DNA is TGTGCCAGCAGCTTAACAGGGGGAAAAGGGGAGCAGTACTTC. Complete variable domain (other parts from reference TRBV7-9 and TRBJ2-7): DTGVSQNPRHKITKRGQNVTFRCDPISEHNRLYWYRQTLGQGPEFLTYFQNEAQLEKSRLLSDRFSAERPKGSFSTLEIQRTEQGDSAMYLCASSLTGGKGEQYFGPGTRLTVT.

The rearrangement links TRBV28 to TRBJ2-7, with 7 nucleotides matching TRBD1. Germline CDR1 MDHEN, CDR2 SYDVKM. V gave up 3 bases and J gave up 6 bases; unmatched junction bases: 20. CDR3 length: 18 amino acids. CDR3 in DNA: TGTGCCAGCAGTTTTGTAGGACAGGTTTCACCCCAGAGGGGCGAGCAGTACTTC. It codes for CASSFVGQVSPQRGEQYF.

This chain links TRBV2 with TRBJ2-1; 8 nucleotides align to TRBD2. J lost 8 bases, V lost 6 bases, and 9 bases had no gene match. CDR1 is SNHLY, CDR2 FYNNEI, per germline. The CDR3 is made up of 14 amino acids. CDR3 DNA: TGTGCCAGCAGCGTTAGCGGGACCAGGGATGAGCAGTTCTTC. This sequence encodes CASSVSGTRDEQFF. Supplemented by reference TRBV2 and TRBJ2-1, the full variable domain reads EPEVTQTPSHQVTQMGQEVILRCVPISNHLYFYWYRQILGQKVEFLVSFYNNEISEKSEIFDDQFSVERPDGSNFTLKIRSTKLEDSAMYFCASSVSGTRDEQFFGPGTRLTVL.

The J gene is TRBJ2-7, the V gene TRBV7-2; 7 bases align to TRBD1. J lost 2 bases, V lost 2 bases, and 9 bases had no gene match. The CDR3 contains 16 residues. Germline assignment: CDR1 SGHTA and CDR2 FQGNSA. CDR3 in DNA: TGTGCCAGCAGCTTATTCAAAGGTCAGGGGGCCTACGAGCAGTACTTC. Its protein is CASSLFKGQGAYEQYF.

V gene TRBV18 combines with J gene TRBJ2-3; D is tentatively TRBD1 or TRBD2 (6 bases each). The length of the CDR3 is 16 residues. V was pared by 3 bases and J by 3 bases, with 16 bases between. Germline-derived CDR1 and CDR2 are KGHSH and LQKENI. CDR3 sequence reads: CASSPLGGGGTDTQYF. In DNA, the CDR3 is TGTGCCAGCTCACCGCTTGGTGGAGGGGGAACAGATACGCAGTATTTT. Together with reference TRBV18 and TRBJ2-3, the CDR3 gives the full variable domain: NAGVMQNPRHLVRRRGQEARLRCSPMKGHSHVYWYRQLPEEGLKFMVYLQKENIIDESGMPKERFSAEFPKEGPSILRIQQVVRGDSAAYFCASSPLGGGGTDTQYFGPGTRLTVL.

The genes are TRBV11-2 and TRBJ2-7, with TRBD1 matching over 8 bases. J lost 6 bases, V lost 5 bases, and 9 bases had no gene match. The CDR3 has 14 residues. Germline assignment: CDR1 SGHAT and CDR2 FQNNGV. The CDR3 loop reads CASSLRDRFSEQYF. The CDR3 DNA follows: TGTGCCAGCAGCCTGCGGGACAGGTTTTCCGAGCAGTACTTC.

This rearrangement joins TRBV5-1 to TRBJ2-3, with 7 nucleotides matching TRBD1. CDR1 and CDR2 (germline): SGHRS, YFSETQ. CDR3 size: 18 residues. V was clipped by 2 bases and J by 2 bases; unmatched bases: 14. CDR3 sequence reads: CASSFDPPTGVDTDTQYF. The CDR3 region has the DNA TGCGCCAGCAGCTTCGACCCGCCCACAGGGGTCGACACAGATACGCAGTATTTT.

The chain joins TRBV18 to TRBJ1-1; the D gene is possibly TRBD1 (6 bases). The CDR3 contains 16 residues. CDR1 is KGHSH and CDR2 is LQKENI in the germline V gene. The V end was cut by 1 base, the J end by 0 bases, with 12 bases between. The CDR3 loop is CASSPRQGTLNTEAFF. Here the CDR3 DNA reads TGTGCCAGCTCACCACGTCAGGGGACTTTGAACACTGAAGCTTTCTTT.

V usage is TRBV4-1 and J usage is TRBJ2-2; D call uncertain. Germline-derived CDR1 and CDR2 are MGHRA and YSYEKL. The length of the CDR3 is 17 residues. Trimming took off 4 bases at V and 5 bases at J, with 20 bases between the two ends. Here the CDR3 reads CASSPVGKKTYTGELFF. The CDR3 DNA is TGCGCCAGCAGCCCAGTGGGGAAGAAGACGTATACCGGGGAGCTGTTTTTT.

The chain is built from TRBV10-1 and TRBJ2-7, with D hard to call. Germline-derived CDR1 and CDR2 are WNHNN and SYGVQD (reference sequence). This CDR3 is built from 12 residues. The germline V and J ends were trimmed by 6 bases and 0 bases, with 6 bases remaining between them. The CDR3 nucleotides are TGCGCCAGCAGGGAAACCTCCTACGAGCAGTACTTC. It is translated as CASRETSYEQYF.

The rearrangement uses TRBV6-5 and TRBJ1-4, with D possibly being TRBD1 (6 bases). This CDR3 region has 15 residues. V lost 0 bases, J lost 8 bases, and 13 bases lay in between. Germline CDR1 MNHEY, CDR2 SVGAGI. DNA for the CDR3: TGTGCCAGCAGTTACTCGGGGGGCCTGAGGGAAAAACTGTTTTTT. It translates to CASSYSGGLREKLFF.

This chain joins TRBV29-1 and TRBJ1-4; TRBD1 matches 7 bases. V was clipped by 5 bases and J by 8 bases; unmatched bases: 11. Germline V gives CDR1 SQVTM, CDR2 ANQGSEA. The CDR3 is 14 residues long. The CDR3 nucleotides read TGCAGCGTTCAACTCCGGACAGGATTCGAAAAACTGTTTTTT. It encodes CSVQLRTGFEKLFF.

V is TRBV6-6 and J is TRBJ1-2; 7 bases agree with TRBD1. CDR1 is MNHNY and CDR2 is SVGAGI in the germline V gene (reference sequence). V gave up 5 bases and J gave up 6 bases; unmatched junction bases: 12. The CDR3 is 15 amino acids. CDR3 loop: CASSPRRGRNDGYTF. The CDR3 region has the DNA TGTGCCAGCAGTCCCAGGAGGGGGCGAAATGATGGCTACACCTTC.